The 8 T cell receptor beta chains reported below all come from one sample, sequenced in a study of regulatory T cells in long-lasting Graves disease. Time point: persistent/refractory GD, antithyroid drugs over 5 years with positive TRAb. Generation of the TCR library employed RNA extracted from PBMCs. For TCR beta, libraries came from iRepertoire HTBI primers and Arm-PCR of CDR3 regions. Each CDR3 protein gets one entry after TCRdb re-called the multiplex PCR reads with MiXCR. Here the sample spans about 290,000 distinct CDR3 sequences, 20% to 25% being singletons. The sequencing used peripheral blood mononuclear cells (PBMCs), collected when the disease was refractory, from a patient treated with antithyroid drugs. The receptors here all came from a female donor with Graves disease.

The chain recombines TRBV27 with TRBJ2-7; D remains unclear. Trimming pared 0 bases from V and 4 bases from J, leaving 16 bases between. CDR1 is MNHEY, CDR2 SMNVEV, per germline (reference sequence). The CDR3 totals 16 residues. The chain's CDR3 is CASSLSWQVSSYEQYF. In DNA form, the CDR3 reads TGTGCCAGCAGTTTATCGTGGCAGGTGTCTTCGTACGAGCAGTACTTC.

In this sample, this clonotype turned up many times. The chain is built from TRBV12-3 or TRBV12-4 and TRBJ2-7; possibly TRBD2 for D (5 bases). The CDR3 is 14 residues long. V lost 10 bases and J 1 base, leaving 17 bases between the germline ends. CDR3 region: CATRPGEGSYEQYF. CDR3 DNA sequence: TGTGCCACACGCCCAGGTGAGGGTTCCTACGAGCAGTACTTC.

V usage is TRBV5-1 and J usage is TRBJ1-2; 7 nucleotides match TRBD1. Germline V lookup: CDR1 SGHRS, CDR2 YFSETQ. The CDR3 sequence is 16 residues long. J was trimmed by 0 bases and V by 4 bases; bases with no gene match: 9. The CDR3 coding sequence is TGCGCCAGCAGCGGGACAGTGGGGGCAACTAACTATGGCTACACCTTC. Amino acid sequence: CASSGTVGATNYGYTF.

The rearrangement links TRBV6-1 to TRBJ1-5; maybe TRBD1 (5 bases). The V gene's germline CDR1 is MNHNS and CDR2 SASEGT. This CDR3 comprises 13 residues. V was clipped by 8 bases and J by 5 bases, with 13 bases between them. This chain's CDR3 is CASDRGLDQPQHF. The DNA of the CDR3 is TGTGCCAGCGATCGGGGGTTGGATCAGCCCCAGCATTTT.

On this clonotype: Since a much larger clone is just one base distant, this may be a read error. CDR3 loop: CASSLGHFSYEQCF. The CDR3, as DNA: TGTGCCAGCAGCTTAGGGCACTTCTCCTACGAGCAGTGCTTC. The V call is TRBV7-9, the J call TRBJ2-7; D not certain. Germline CDR1 reads SEHNR; CDR2 reads FQNEAQ (reference sequence). CDR3 length: 14 amino acids.

This clonotype was observed many times. The genes are TRBV6-1 and TRBJ2-5, with 10 bases matching TRBD2. This CDR3 comprises 15 residues. With V trimmed by 3 bases and J by 2 bases, 3 bases remained unmatched. Germline values: CDR1 MNHNS, CDR2 SASEGT. CDR3 loop: CASSDQLAGQETQYF. The CDR3 bases are TGTGCCAGCAGTGACCAACTAGCGGGGCAAGAGACCCAGTACTTC.

V is TRBV7-9 and J is TRBJ2-1; D is uncertain. Between the trimmed V and J ends, which lost 1 base and 5 bases, there was a span of 6 bases. CDR1 and CDR2 from the germline V gene are SEHNR and FQNEAQ (reference sequence). CDR3 length: 13 residues. For the CDR3, the DNA is TGTGCCAGCAGCTTAGGCAGTGACAATGAGCAGTTCTTC. Its translation: CASSLGSDNEQFF.

Many counts were recorded for this clonotype. The genes are TRBV27 and TRBJ1-2; D not certain. In germline, CDR1 is MNHEY, CDR2 SMNVEV (reference sequence). CDR3 length equals 13 residues. V lost 1 base to trimming and J lost 0 bases, with 3 bases between them. CDR3 amino acids: CASSLYPNYGYTF. In DNA, the CDR3 is TGTGCCAGCAGTTTATATCCTAACTATGGCTACACCTTC.